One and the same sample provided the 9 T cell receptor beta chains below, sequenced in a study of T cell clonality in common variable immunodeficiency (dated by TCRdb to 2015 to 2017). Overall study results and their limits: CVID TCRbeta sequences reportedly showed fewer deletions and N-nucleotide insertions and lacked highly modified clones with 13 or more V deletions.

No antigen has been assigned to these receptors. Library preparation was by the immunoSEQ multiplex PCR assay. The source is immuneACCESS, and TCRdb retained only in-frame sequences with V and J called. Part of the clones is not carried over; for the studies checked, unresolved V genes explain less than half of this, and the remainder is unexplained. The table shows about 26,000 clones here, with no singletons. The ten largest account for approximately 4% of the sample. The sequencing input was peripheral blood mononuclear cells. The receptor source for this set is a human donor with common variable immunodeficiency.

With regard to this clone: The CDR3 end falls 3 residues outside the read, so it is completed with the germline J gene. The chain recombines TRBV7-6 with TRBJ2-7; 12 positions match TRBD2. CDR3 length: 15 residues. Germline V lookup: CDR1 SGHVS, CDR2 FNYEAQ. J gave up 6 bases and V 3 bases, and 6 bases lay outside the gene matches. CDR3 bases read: TGTGCCAGCAGCTTCCTAGCGGGAGGGCCGGGCGAG. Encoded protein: CASSFLAGGPGE. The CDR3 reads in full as CASSFLAGGPGEQYF.

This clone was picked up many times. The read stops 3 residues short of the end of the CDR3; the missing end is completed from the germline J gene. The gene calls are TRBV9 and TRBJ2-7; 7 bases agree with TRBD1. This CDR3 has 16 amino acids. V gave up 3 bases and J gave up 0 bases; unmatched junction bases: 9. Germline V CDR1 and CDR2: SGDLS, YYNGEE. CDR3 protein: CASSARGTVSSYEQYF. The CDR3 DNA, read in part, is TGTGCCAGCAGCGCGAGGGGGACAGTGAGCTCCTACGAG. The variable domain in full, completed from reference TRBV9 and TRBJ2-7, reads DSGVTQTPKHLITATGQRVTLRCSPRSGDLSVYWYQQSLDQGLQFLIQYYNGEERAKGNILERFSAQQFPDLHSELNLSSLELGDSALYFCASSARGTVSSYEQYFGPGTRLTVT.

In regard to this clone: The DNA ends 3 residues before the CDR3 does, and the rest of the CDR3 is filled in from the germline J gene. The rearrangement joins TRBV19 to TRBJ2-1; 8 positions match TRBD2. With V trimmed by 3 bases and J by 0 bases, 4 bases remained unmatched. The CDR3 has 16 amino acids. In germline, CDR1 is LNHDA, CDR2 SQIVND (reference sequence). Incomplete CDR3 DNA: TGTGCCAGTAGTATTTCTAGCGGGTACTCCTACAATGAG. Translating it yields CASSISSGYSYNE. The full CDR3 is CASSISSGYSYNEQFF.

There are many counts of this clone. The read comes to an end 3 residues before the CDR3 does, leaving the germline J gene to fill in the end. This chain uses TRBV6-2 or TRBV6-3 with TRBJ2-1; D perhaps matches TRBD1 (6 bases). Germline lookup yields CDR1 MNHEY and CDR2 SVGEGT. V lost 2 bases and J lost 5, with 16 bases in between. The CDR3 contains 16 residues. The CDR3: CASSYTETGMNNEQFF. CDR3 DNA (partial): TGTGCCAGCAGTTACACAGAGACAGGCATGAACAATGAG.

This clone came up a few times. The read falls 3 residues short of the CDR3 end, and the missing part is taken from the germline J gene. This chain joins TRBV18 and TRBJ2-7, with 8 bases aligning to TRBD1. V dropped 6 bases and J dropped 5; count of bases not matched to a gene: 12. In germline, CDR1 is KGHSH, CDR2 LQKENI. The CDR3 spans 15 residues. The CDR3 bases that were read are TGTGCCAGCTCGGTAGCAGACAGGGGATTCCACGAG. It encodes CASSVADRGFHE. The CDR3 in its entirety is CASSVADRGFHEQYF.

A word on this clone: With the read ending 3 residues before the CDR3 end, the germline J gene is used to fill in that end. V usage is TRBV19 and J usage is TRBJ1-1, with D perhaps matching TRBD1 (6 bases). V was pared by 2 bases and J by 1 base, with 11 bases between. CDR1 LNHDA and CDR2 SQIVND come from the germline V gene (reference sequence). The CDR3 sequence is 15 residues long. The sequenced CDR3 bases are TGTGCCAGTAGTATACGGACAGCCCAGAACACTGAA. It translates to CASSIRTAQNTE. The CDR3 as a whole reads CASSIRTAQNTEAFF.

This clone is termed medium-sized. The part of the CDR3 DNA that was read is TGTGCCAGCAGCTCGGACAGTCTCACCTACGAG. Translation gives CASSSDSLTYE. The CDR3 as a whole reads CASSSDSLTYEQYF. The J gene is TRBJ2-7, the V gene TRBV13, with a possible D match to TRBD1 (6 bases). The read terminates 3 residues before the CDR3 end, so the remaining end is supplied by the germline J gene. The length of the CDR3 is 14 residues. With 4 bases removed from V and 2 bases from J, the gap between germline ends came to 12 bases. Germline-derived CDR1 and CDR2 are PRHDT and FYEKMQ (reference sequence). Together with reference TRBV13 and TRBJ2-7, the CDR3 gives the full variable domain: AAGVIQSPRHLIKEKRETATLKCYPIPRHDTVYWYQQGPGQDPQFLISFYEKMQSDKGSIPDRFSAQQFSDYHSELNMSSLELGDSALYFCASSSDSLTYEQYFGPGTRLTVT.

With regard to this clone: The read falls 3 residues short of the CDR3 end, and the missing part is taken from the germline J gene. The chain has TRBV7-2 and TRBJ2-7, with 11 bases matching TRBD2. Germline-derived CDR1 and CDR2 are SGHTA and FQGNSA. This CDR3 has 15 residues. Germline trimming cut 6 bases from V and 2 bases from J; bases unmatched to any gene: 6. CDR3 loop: CASRFGLAGTYEQYF. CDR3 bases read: TGTGCCAGCAGATTCGGACTAGCGGGTACCTACGAG.

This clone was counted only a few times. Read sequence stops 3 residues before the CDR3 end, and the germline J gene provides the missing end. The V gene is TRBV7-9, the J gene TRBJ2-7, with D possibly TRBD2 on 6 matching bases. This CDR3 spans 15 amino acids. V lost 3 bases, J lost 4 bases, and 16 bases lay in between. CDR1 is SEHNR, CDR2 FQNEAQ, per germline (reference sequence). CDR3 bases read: TGTGCCAGCAGCTTCGGGAGCGGACGACCTTACGAG. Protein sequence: CASSFGSGRPYE. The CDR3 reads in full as CASSFGSGRPYEQYF. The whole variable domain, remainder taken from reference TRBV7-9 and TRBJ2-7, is DTGVSQNPRHKITKRGQNVTFRCDPISEHNRLYWYRQTLGQGPEFLTYFQNEAQLEKSRLLSDRFSAERPKGSFSTLEIQRTEQGDSAMYLCASSFGSGRPYEQYFGPGTRLTVT.